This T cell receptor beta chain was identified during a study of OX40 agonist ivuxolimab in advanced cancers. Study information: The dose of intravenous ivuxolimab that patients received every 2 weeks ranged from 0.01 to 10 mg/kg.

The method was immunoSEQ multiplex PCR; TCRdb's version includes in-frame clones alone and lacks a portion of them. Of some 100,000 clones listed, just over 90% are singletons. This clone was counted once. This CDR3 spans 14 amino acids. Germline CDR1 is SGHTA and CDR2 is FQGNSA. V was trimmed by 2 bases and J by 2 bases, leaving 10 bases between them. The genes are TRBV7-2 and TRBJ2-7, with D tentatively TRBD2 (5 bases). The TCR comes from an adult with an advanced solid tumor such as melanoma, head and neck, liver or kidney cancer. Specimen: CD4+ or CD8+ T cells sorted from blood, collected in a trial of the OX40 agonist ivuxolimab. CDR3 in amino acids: CASSLFPAAYEQYF. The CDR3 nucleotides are TGTGCCAGCAGCTTATTTCCAGCGGCCTACGAGCAGTACTTC. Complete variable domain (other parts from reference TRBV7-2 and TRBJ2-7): GAGVSQSPSNKVTEKGKDVELRCDPISGHTALYWYRQSLGQGLEFLIYFQGNSAPDKSGLPSDRFSAERTGGSVSTLTIQRTQQEDSAVYLCASSLFPAAYEQYFGPGTRLTVT.